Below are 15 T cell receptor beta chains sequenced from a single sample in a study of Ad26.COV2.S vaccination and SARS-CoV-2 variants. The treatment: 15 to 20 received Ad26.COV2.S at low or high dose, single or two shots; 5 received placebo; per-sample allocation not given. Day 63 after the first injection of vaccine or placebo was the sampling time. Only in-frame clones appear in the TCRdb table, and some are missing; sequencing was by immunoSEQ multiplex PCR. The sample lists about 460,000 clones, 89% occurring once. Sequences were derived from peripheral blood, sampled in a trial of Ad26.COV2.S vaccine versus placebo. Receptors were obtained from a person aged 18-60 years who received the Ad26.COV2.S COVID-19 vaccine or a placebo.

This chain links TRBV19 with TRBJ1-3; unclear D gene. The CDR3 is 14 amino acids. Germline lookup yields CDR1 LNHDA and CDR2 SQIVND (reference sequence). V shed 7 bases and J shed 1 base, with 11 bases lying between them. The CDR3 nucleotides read TGTGCCAGTACAGTCGTGTTTTCTGGAAACACCATATATTTT. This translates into CASTVVFSGNTIYF.

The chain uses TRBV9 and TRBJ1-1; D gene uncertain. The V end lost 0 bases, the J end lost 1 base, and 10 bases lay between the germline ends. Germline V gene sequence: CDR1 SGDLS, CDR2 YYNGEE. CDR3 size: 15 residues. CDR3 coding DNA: TGTGCCAGCAGCGTAGCGCCCGGCGGGAACACTGAAGCTTTCTTT. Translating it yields CASSVAPGGNTEAFF. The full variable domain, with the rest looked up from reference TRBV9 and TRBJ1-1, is DSGVTQTPKHLITATGQRVTLRCSPRSGDLSVYWYQQSLDQGLQFLIQYYNGEERAKGNILERFSAQQFPDLHSELNLSSLELGDSALYFCASSVAPGGNTEAFFGQGTRLTVV.

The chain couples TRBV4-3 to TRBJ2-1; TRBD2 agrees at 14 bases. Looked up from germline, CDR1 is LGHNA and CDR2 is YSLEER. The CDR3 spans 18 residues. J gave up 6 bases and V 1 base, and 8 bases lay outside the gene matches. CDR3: CASSQAPSGLAGGNEQFF. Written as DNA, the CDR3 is TGCGCCAGCAGCCAAGCCCCTTCCGGACTAGCGGGAGGCAATGAGCAGTTCTTC.

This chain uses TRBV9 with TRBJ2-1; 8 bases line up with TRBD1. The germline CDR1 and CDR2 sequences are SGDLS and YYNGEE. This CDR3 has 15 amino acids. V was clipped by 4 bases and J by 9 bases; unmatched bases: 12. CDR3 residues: CASSPTTGGYSEQFF. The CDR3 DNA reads TGTGCCAGCAGCCCCACCACAGGGGGGTATAGTGAGCAGTTCTTC. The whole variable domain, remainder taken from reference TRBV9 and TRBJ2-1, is DSGVTQTPKHLITATGQRVTLRCSPRSGDLSVYWYQQSLDQGLQFLIQYYNGEERAKGNILERFSAQQFPDLHSELNLSSLELGDSALYFCASSPTTGGYSEQFFGPGTRLTVL.

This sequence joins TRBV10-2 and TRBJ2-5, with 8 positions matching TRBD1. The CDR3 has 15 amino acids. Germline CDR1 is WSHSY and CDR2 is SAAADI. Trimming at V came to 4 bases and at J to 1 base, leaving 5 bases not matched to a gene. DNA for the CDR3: TGCGCCAGCAGTGGAGGAGGGACAGGCCAAGAGACCCAGTACTTC. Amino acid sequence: CASSGGGTGQETQYF.

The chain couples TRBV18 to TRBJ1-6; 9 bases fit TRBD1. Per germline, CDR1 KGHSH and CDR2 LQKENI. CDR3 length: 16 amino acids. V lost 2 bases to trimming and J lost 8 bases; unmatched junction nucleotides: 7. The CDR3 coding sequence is TGTGCCAGCTCACCAAGGGGGACAGGGATCGATTCACCCCTCCACTTT. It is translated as CASSPRGTGIDSPLHF.

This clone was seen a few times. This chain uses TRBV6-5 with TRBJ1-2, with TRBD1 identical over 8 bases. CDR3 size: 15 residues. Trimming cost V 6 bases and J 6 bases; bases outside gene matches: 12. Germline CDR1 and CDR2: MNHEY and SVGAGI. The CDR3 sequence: CASRTGVLGSNGYTF. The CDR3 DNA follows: TGTGCCAGCAGGACAGGGGTCCTCGGATCCAATGGCTACACCTTC.

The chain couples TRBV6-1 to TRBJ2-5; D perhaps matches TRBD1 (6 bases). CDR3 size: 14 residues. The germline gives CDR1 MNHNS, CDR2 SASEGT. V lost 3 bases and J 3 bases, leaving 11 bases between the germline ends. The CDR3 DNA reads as TGTGCCAGCAGTGACCAGGGGAATGAAGAGACCCAGTACTTC. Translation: CASSDQGNEETQYF.

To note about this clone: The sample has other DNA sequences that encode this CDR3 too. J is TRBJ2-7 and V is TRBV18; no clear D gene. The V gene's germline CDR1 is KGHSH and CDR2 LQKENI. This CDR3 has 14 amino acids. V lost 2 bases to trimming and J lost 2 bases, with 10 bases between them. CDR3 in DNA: TGTGCCAGCTCACCAACGGGCAGGCCCTACGAGCAGTACTTC. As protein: CASSPTGRPYEQYF.

For the CDR3, the DNA is TGTGCCAGCAGCCAAGCGCCAGGGCTTTCCTACGAGCAGTACTTC. This sequence encodes CASSQAPGLSYEQYF. The rearrangement uses TRBV3-1 (or the pseudogene TRBV3-2) and TRBJ2-7, with a possible D match to TRBD1 (5 bases). This CDR3 has 15 residues. In germline, CDR1 is LGHDT, CDR2 YNNKEL (reference sequence). V shed 1 base and J shed 1 base, with 11 bases lying between them.

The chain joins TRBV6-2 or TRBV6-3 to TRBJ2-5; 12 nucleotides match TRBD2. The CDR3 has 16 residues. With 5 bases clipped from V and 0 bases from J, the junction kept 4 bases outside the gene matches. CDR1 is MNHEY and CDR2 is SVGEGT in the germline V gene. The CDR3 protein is CASSPGLAGYQETQYF. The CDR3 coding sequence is TGTGCCAGCAGTCCCGGACTAGCGGGGTACCAAGAGACCCAGTACTTC.

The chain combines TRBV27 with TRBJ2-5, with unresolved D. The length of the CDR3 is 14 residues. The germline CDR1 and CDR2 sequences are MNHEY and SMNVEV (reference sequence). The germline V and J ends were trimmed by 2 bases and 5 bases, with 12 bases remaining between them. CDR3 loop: CASSLKLGWETQYF. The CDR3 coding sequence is TGTGCCAGCAGTTTAAAATTGGGTTGGGAGACCCAGTACTTC.

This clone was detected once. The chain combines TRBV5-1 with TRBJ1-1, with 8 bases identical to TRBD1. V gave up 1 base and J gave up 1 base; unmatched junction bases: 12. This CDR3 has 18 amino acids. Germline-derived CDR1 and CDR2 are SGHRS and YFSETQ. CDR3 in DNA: TGCGCCAGCAGCTTGAGGACAGGGTTGGGTTTGGGGAACACTGAAGCTTTCTTT. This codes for CASSLRTGLGLGNTEAFF.

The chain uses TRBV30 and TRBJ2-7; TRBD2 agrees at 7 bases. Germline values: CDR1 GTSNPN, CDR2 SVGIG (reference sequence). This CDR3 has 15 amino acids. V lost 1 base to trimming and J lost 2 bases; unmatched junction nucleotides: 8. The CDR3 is CAWSGGLAETYEQYF. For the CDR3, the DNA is TGTGCCTGGAGTGGAGGTCTAGCGGAGACCTACGAGCAGTACTTC.

CDR3 bases: TGCGCCAGCAGCCCTTCCACCGGGACGGTCACTGAAGCTTTCTTT. It translates to CASSPSTGTVTEAFF. The V and J genes are TRBV5-1 and TRBJ1-1, with D maybe TRBD1 (5 bases). The CDR3 sequence is 15 residues long. Trimming shortened V by 4 bases and J by 4 bases, and 17 bases separated the two germline ends. Germline CDR1 SGHRS, CDR2 YFSETQ.